This TCR beta chain stems from a study of cytomegalovirus exposure and HLA in healthy donors. Study results and caveats: Some highly shared sequence variants likely arose as a pipeline artifact.

With respect to this clone: As yet, its antigen is unknown.

CDR3 length: 14 residues. Germline CDR1 and CDR2: SGHRS and YFSETQ. Trimming removed 2 bases at V and 3 bases at J, with 12 bases between. Both 60 Vbeta primers and 13 Jbeta primers went into the PCR. Produced via immunoSEQ multiplex PCR; TCRdb's table is partial and in-frame only. The repertoire holds about 150,000 clones, with around 77% as singletons. The J gene is TRBJ2-7, the V gene TRBV5-1; TRBD1 might be the D (5 bases). This clonotype was obtained from a man younger than 40 in good health and CMV-seronegative. Sequences were obtained from PBMCs. The chain's CDR3 is CASSLNHRHYEQYF. Here the CDR3 DNA reads TGCGCCAGCAGCTTAAATCACAGGCACTACGAGCAGTACTTC.